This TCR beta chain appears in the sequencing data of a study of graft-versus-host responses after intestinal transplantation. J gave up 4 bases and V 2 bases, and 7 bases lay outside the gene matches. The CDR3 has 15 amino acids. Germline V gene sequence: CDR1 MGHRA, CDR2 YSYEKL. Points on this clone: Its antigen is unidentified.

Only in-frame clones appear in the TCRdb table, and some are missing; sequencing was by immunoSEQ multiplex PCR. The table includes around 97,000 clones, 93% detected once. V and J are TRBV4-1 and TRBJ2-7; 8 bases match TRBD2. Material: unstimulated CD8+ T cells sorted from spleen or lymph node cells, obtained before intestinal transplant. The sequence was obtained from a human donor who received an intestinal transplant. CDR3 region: CASSQQRGFAYEQYF. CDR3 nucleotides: TGCGCCAGCAGCCAACAGCGGGGGTTTGCATACGAGCAGTACTTC.